This T cell receptor beta chain stems from a study of blood T cell repertoires in COVID-19. Data came from immunoSEQ multiplex PCR; TCRdb stores just in-frame clones and leaves some out. The sample shows roughly 140,000 clones, 84% of them seen only once. The sequencing sample was made of peripheral blood. The sequence derives from a man in his sixties with active or convalescent COVID-19.

The CDR3 sequence: CASQTGGDQPQHF. As DNA, the CDR3 is TGTGCCAGCCAAACAGGGGGCGATCAGCCCCAGCATTTT. The rearrangement links TRBV18 to TRBJ1-5; 9 nucleotides align to TRBD1. Losses at the gene ends were 8 bases for V and 5 bases for J; bases not matched to a gene: 4. The CDR3 contains 13 residues. Germline V gives CDR1 KGHSH, CDR2 LQKENI.